The rows below give T cell receptor beta chains drawn from one sample of a study of human T cells and chemical hapten exposure. TCRdb recomputed calls from the RACE reads with MiXCR, one row per CDR3 protein. The table shows about 60,000 distinct CDR3 sequences, with 9.3% occurring only once. This specimen was whole blood, taken in connection with sensitization to the hapten diphenylcyclopropenone (DPC). The source of these receptors is a woman in her 40s with alopecia areata. Some clones in this sample may be carry-over from other donors' samples. CDR3s include the opening cysteine and the closing phenylalanine or tryptophan. The order of the fields is V gene, J gene, D gene, clone size, CDR3 protein, CDR3 DNA. D genes are given only for firm matches. Only part of the rows carry a size: once, few, many, or a class if the clone is expanded.

>TRBV6-2/TRBV6-3|TRBJ2-7|.|few
CASSYLQVGSYEQYF
TGTGCCAGCAGTTACTTGCAGGTTGGCTCCTACGAGCAGTACTTC
>TRBV7-9|TRBJ2-3|.|.
CASSLGEADTQYF
TGTGCCAGCAGCTTAGGCGAGGCAGATACGCAGTATTTT
>TRBV19|TRBJ1-2|.|.
CASKDLPYGYTF
TGTGCCAGTAAAGACCTCCCCTATGGCTACACCTTC
>TRBV9|TRBJ2-3|.|few
CASSGGLRTDTQYF
TGTGCCAGCAGCGGGGGACTTCGCACAGATACGCAGTATTTT
>TRBV6-2/TRBV6-3|TRBJ2-3|.|many
CASSPFDTQYF
TGTGCCAGCAGCCCGTTTGATACGCAGTATTTT
>TRBV11-2|TRBJ2-3|TRBD1|many
CASSRDSMSTDTQYF
TGTGCCAGCAGCAGGGACAGTATGAGCACAGATACGCAGTATTTT
>TRBV7-8|TRBJ2-7|TRBD2|many
CASSLLRRLAGANEQYF
TGTGCCAGCAGCTTACTACGGCGACTAGCGGGGGCCAACGAGCAGTACTTC
>TRBV29-1|TRBJ2-1|TRBD1|.
CSVGTGSYNEQFF
TGCAGCGTTGGGACAGGATCCTACAATGAGCAGTTCTTC
>TRBV6-5|TRBJ2-1|.|many
CASKGLGEQFF
TGTGCCAGCAAGGGGCTTGGTGAGCAGTTCTTC
>TRBV4-1|TRBJ2-7|.|few
CASSQTPGGNEQYF
TGCGCCAGCAGCCAAACCCCTGGGGGGAACGAGCAGTACTTC
>TRBV4-2|TRBJ2-3|.|few
CASSPRADTQYF
TGTGCCAGCAGCCCGAGGGCAGATACGCAGTATTTT
>TRBV7-8|TRBJ2-5|.|many
CASSPVRETQYF
TGTGCCAGCAGCCCCGTTAGGGAGACCCAGTACTTC
>TRBV20-1|TRBJ2-3|.|.
CSAGTSQDTQYF
TGCAGTGCTGGGACCTCTCAGGATACGCAGTATTTT
>TRBV5-1|TRBJ1-2|.|few
CASSSLGSYGYTF
TGCGCCAGCAGCTCGCTGGGAAGCTATGGCTACACCTTC